This is a list of T cell receptor beta chains from one sample in a study of neurological immune-mediated disorders. TCRdb re-analysed the 5' RACE reads in MiXCR, keeping a single row per CDR3 protein. The sample consists of under 80,000 distinct CDR3 sequences, around 14% of them appearing once. Sequences were obtained from PBMCs. The receptors here all came from a woman aged 45-59 years in good health. Both conserved end residues are part of each CDR3. D genes are given only for firm matches. The size field is filled for only some rows; it gives once, few, many or a size class.

J | V | D | size | CDR3 | DNA
TRBJ1-3 | TRBV5-1 | TRBD1 | many | CASSQRTGGGGNTIYF | TGCGCCAGCAGCCAGAGGACAGGGGGCGGTGGAAACACCATATATTTT
TRBJ2-7 | TRBV30 | NA | NA | CAWSVLWSRYEQYF | TGTGCCTGGAGTGTACTTTGGAGCCGCTACGAGCAGTACTTC
TRBJ2-1 | TRBV29-1 | TRBD2 | NA | CSVEPGGNEQFF | TGCAGCGTTGAACCGGGGGGCAATGAGCAGTTCTTC
TRBJ2-7 | TRBV5-1 | NA | many | CASSFGGGGVEQYF | TGCGCCAGCAGCTTTGGGGGCGGCGGAGTCGAGCAGTACTTC
TRBJ2-1 | TRBV4-1 | NA | once | CASSQEVVGQFF | TGCGCCAGCAGCCAAGAGGTGGTGGGGCAGTTCTTC
TRBJ1-6 | TRBV3-1 | TRBD1 | NA | CASSLGTEGDLNAPLHF | TGTGCCAGCAGCCTCGGGACAGAGGGGGACTTGAATGCACCCCTCCACTTT
TRBJ1-4 | TRBV27 | TRBD1 | many | CASSFRDRDEKLFF | TGTGCCAGCAGTTTCCGGGACAGGGATGAAAAACTGTTTTTT
TRBJ2-5 | TRBV5-1 | NA | many | CASSPAQETQYF | TGCGCCAGCAGCCCAGCTCAAGAGACCCAGTACTTC
TRBJ1-6 | TRBV7-8 | NA | many | CASSFEVAPYNSPLHF | TGTGCCAGCAGCTTCGAGGTAGCCCCATATAATTCACCCCTCCACTTT
TRBJ2-1 | TRBV20-1 | NA | many | CSASPWAEQFF | TGCAGTGCTAGTCCTTGGGCCGAGCAGTTCTTC
TRBJ2-1 | TRBV12-3/TRBV12-4 | TRBD2 | NA | CASGSGSTSYNEQFF | TGTGCCAGCGGGAGCGGGAGTACTTCCTACAATGAGCAGTTCTTC
TRBJ1-1 | TRBV5-1 | NA | few | CASSPGGQAPNTEAFF | TGCGCCAGCAGCCCCGGAGGTCAGGCACCAAACACTGAAGCTTTCTTT
TRBJ2-7 | TRBV7-9 | NA | many | CASSFKQPYEQYF | TGTGCCAGCAGCTTTAAGCAACCCTACGAGCAGTACTTC
TRBJ1-1 | TRBV20-1 | NA | many | CSADRGAGEAFF | TGCAGTGCCGATAGGGGGGCGGGTGAAGCTTTCTTT